These 16 T cell receptor beta chains share one sample of origin, sequenced in a study of control samples from healthy donors and cancer patients. Sequencing used immunoSEQ multiplex PCR; TCRdb keeps in-frame clones, though not all of them. Among about 120,000 clones, over 90% were seen once, and the ten largest hold approximately 2.5%. Sequencing was performed on blood. All receptors derive from a man aged 25-40 years in good health.

V and J are TRBV5-8 and TRBJ1-2; a weak D match, TRBD1 (5 bases). The germline V and J ends were trimmed by 7 bases and 2 bases, with 12 bases remaining between them. Germline loops: CDR1 SGHTS, CDR2 YDEGEE. The CDR3 runs to 13 residues. CDR3 loop: CASRGGTNYGYTF. CDR3 coding DNA: TGTGCCAGCCGCGGAGGGACCAACTATGGCTACACCTTC.

The chain links TRBV6-1 to TRBJ1-4; D gene uncertain. CDR3 length: 15 amino acids. Trimming removed 0 bases at V and 10 bases at J, with 15 bases between. Germline CDR1 reads MNHNS; CDR2 reads SASEGT. The CDR3 DNA reads as TGTGCCAGCAGTGAAGCGCGGGCCGTTCCTAGAAAACTGTTTTTT. Translated: CASSEARAVPRKLFF.

V is TRBV18 and J is TRBJ1-3; D ambiguous. CDR1 is KGHSH and CDR2 is LQKENI in the germline V gene. The V and J ends lost 0 bases and 0 bases respectively, with 9 bases between them. The CDR3 is 16 residues long. CDR3 coding DNA: TGTGCCAGCTCACCACCTCCCCCCCTCTCTGGAAACACCATATATTTT. It is translated as CASSPPPPLSGNTIYF.

This clone appeared a single time. The chain recombines TRBV18 with TRBJ1-4, with a possible D match to TRBD1 (5 bases). Per the germline V gene, CDR1 is KGHSH and CDR2 is LQKENI. Trimming left V 3 bases short and J 5 bases short, with 22 bases between. The CDR3 totals 18 residues. CDR3 region: CASSPRSPSTGLNEKLFF. CDR3 in DNA: TGTGCCAGCTCACCCCGTTCCCCGTCAACAGGACTAAATGAAAAACTGTTTTTT.

This chain uses TRBV11-2 with TRBJ2-7; D perhaps matches TRBD1 (5 bases). Trimming pared 1 base from V and 6 bases from J, leaving 16 bases between. The CDR3 loop spans 15 amino acids. Germline V gene sequence: CDR1 SGHAT, CDR2 FQNNGV. The CDR3 region has the DNA TGTGCCAGCAGCTTAGGGGGCAGGGAAGTGAGCGAGCAGTACTTC. It is translated as CASSLGGREVSEQYF.

This clone showed up just once. The chain is built from TRBV4-2 and TRBJ1-6; the D is unclear. The CDR3 has 13 amino acids. Germline CDR1 is LGHNA and CDR2 is YNFKEQ. Trimming pared 0 bases from V and 12 bases from J, leaving 9 bases between. The CDR3 is CASSQDLEGPLHF. Written as DNA, the CDR3 is TGTGCCAGCAGCCAAGATCTAGAGGGACCCCTCCACTTT.

The rearrangement links TRBV5-5 to TRBJ2-1, with a tentative D call TRBD2 (5 bases). Germline CDR1 reads SGHKS; CDR2 reads YYEKEE (reference sequence). Trimming pared 6 bases from V and 7 bases from J, leaving 17 bases between. CDR3 length: 14 amino acids. CDR3 nucleotide sequence: TGTGCCAGCACGGTTCCTAGCCTTAGTAATGAGCAGTTCTTC. It codes for CASTVPSLSNEQFF.

This clone was picked up a small number of times. This rearrangement joins TRBV15 to TRBJ1-4; D might be TRBD1 (5 bases). The germline gives CDR1 LNHNV, CDR2 YYDKDF (reference sequence). The CDR3 runs 15 residues. Trimming took off 5 bases at V and 7 bases at J, with 17 bases between the two ends. The CDR3 sequence is CATSELRSGGEKLFF. As DNA, the CDR3 is TGTGCCACCAGCGAACTCAGGTCTGGGGGTGAAAAACTGTTTTTT. Drawing the rest from reference TRBV15 and TRBJ1-4, the complete variable domain is DAMVIQNPRYQVTQFGKPVTLSCSQTLNHNVMYWYQQKSSQAPKLLFHYYDKDFNNEADTPDNFQSRRPNTSFCFLDIRSPGLGDTAMYLCATSELRSGGEKLFFGSGTQLSVL.

The J gene is TRBJ1-5, the V gene TRBV4-1, with 9 bases lining up with TRBD1. CDR1 is MGHRA, CDR2 YSYEKL, per germline. The CDR3 sequence is 16 residues long. The trim removed 0 bases at V and 6 bases at J, leaving 6 bases unmatched. This CDR3 is CASSQETGGSIQPQHF. Written as DNA, the CDR3 is TGCGCCAGCAGCCAAGAGACAGGGGGGTCGATTCAGCCCCAGCATTTT.

The genes are TRBV5-4 and TRBJ1-3; D is unclear. The CDR3 totals 13 residues. V gave up 5 bases and J gave up 4 bases, with 10 bases separating them. Germline-derived CDR1 and CDR2 are SGHNT and YYREEE (reference sequence). CDR3 nucleotide sequence: TGTGCCAGCAGTCCGGGAGGCGGAAACACCATATATTTT. Translation: CASSPGGGNTIYF.

V gene TRBV2 combines with J gene TRBJ2-1, with TRBD1 matching over 12 bases. V shed 2 bases, J shed 4 bases, and the junction held 21 bases outside the gene matches. This CDR3 comprises 22 residues. The germline V gene has CDR1 SNHLY and CDR2 FYNNEI. This chain's CDR3 is CASSEIVRGDRGRYQFYNEQFF. CDR3 nucleotides: TGTGCCAGCAGTGAAATTGTCCGGGGGGACAGGGGGCGATACCAATTTTACAATGAGCAGTTCTTC.

This chain joins TRBV3-1 (or the pseudogene TRBV3-2) and TRBJ2-3; D is uncertain. The germline V gene encodes CDR1 LGHDT and CDR2 YNNKEL (reference sequence). CDR3 length: 11 amino acids. With 4 bases removed from V and 6 bases from J, the gap between germline ends came to 5 bases. The CDR3 is CASSPGDTQYF. DNA of the CDR3: TGTGCCAGCAGCCCTGGGGATACGCAGTATTTT.

The chain joins TRBV27 to TRBJ2-3; the D gene is possibly TRBD1 (6 bases). V lost 0 bases and J 2 bases, leaving 9 bases between the germline ends. Germline CDR1 is MNHEY and CDR2 is SMNVEV (reference sequence). The CDR3 is made up of 15 amino acids. The CDR3 nucleotides are TGTGCCAGCAGTTTATCCGACAGGCACACAGATACGCAGTATTTT. Translated: CASSLSDRHTDTQYF.

The rearrangement joins TRBV5-1 to TRBJ1-5; perhaps TRBD1 as D (5 bases). Germline values: CDR1 SGHRS, CDR2 YFSETQ. The V end lost 3 bases, the J end lost 2 bases, and 12 bases lay between the germline ends. This CDR3 has 15 amino acids. This CDR3 is CASSWAGGGNQPQHF. The CDR3 bases are TGCGCCAGCAGCTGGGCCGGGGGGGGCAATCAGCCCCAGCATTTT.

The chain combines TRBV6-5 with TRBJ1-1; maybe TRBD1 (5 bases). V gave up 7 bases and J gave up 0 bases, with 12 bases separating them. The CDR3 contains 14 residues. The germline gives CDR1 MNHEY, CDR2 SVGAGI. The CDR3 nucleotides read TGTGCCAGCATGCTCAGGGTGATGAACACTGAAGCTTTCTTT. Translation: CASMLRVMNTEAFF.

The V and J genes are TRBV6-6 and TRBJ2-7, with D perhaps TRBD2 (5 bases). CDR1 MNHNY and CDR2 SVGAGI come from the germline V gene (reference sequence). The CDR3 runs 12 residues. Trimming left V 8 bases short and J 0 bases short, with 8 bases between. CDR3 DNA: TGTGCCAGCCTCGGGGACTCCTACGAGCAGTACTTC. Encoded protein: CASLGDSYEQYF.